Listed below are T cell receptor beta chains from one sample, sequenced in a study of siplizumab effects on memory and regulatory T cells. The table came from immunoSEQ multiplex PCR; TCRdb's copy has only in-frame clones and leaves some out. The top ten hold around 0.62% of the sample, which has 98,000 or so clones, over 90% seen once. Sequenced sample: Tregs sorted from blood. Receptor source: a human donor in good health. Each CDR3 is given with its conserved first and last residue. A D gene is named only where the DNA matches it firmly. The size field is filled for only some rows; it gives once, few, many or a size class.

>TRBV18|.|TRBJ2-5|once
TGTGCCAGCTCACCAGGGGGCGGAGTAGTGGAGACCCAGTACTTC
CASSPGGGVVETQYF
>TRBV6-5|.|TRBJ2-2|once
TGTGCCAGCAGGGAACTAGGTACCGGGGAGCTGTTTTTT
CASRELGTGELFF
>TRBV5-6|TRBD1|TRBJ1-4|.
TGTGCCAGCAGTCCCTTCAGGGGGGCAAATGAAAAACTGTTTTTT
CASSPFRGANEKLFF
>TRBV27|TRBD2|TRBJ2-7|.
TGTGCCAGCAGTTTCGAGGGACCTATAGCGGGAGTAGGCTACGAGCAGTACTTC
CASSFEGPIAGVGYEQYF
>TRBV7-9|TRBD2|TRBJ2-5|.
TGTGCCAGCAGCCCGTTACGGAAAGCGGGATGGGTGGAGACCCAGTACTTC
CASSPLRKAGWVETQYF
>TRBV30|.|TRBJ1-6|.
TGTGCCTGGTCTAAATCGTACGATTCACCCCTCCACTTT
CAWSKSYDSPLHF
>TRBV5-1|.|TRBJ1-3|once
TGCGCCAGCAGTGGAAGCGGACTTGGAAACACCATATATTTT
CASSGSGLGNTIYF
>TRBV11-2|.|TRBJ1-2|.
TGTGCCAGCAGCCCCCGGGGCTTACCCGGGACAACCTATGGCTACACCTTC
CASSPRGLPGTTYGYTF
>TRBV6-5|TRBD1|TRBJ1-3|.
TGTGCCAGCAGGGGACAGGGAAACACCATATATTTT
CASRGQGNTIYF
>TRBV5-1|.|TRBJ1-3|.
TGCGCCAGCAGCTCAGGGGCGCTCGGAAACACCATATATTTT
CASSSGALGNTIYF
>TRBV6-6|TRBD2|TRBJ2-1|once
TGTGCCAGCAGTTTTCTGACTAGCGGGTGGGGGGATGAGCAGTTCTTC
CASSFLTSGWGDEQFF